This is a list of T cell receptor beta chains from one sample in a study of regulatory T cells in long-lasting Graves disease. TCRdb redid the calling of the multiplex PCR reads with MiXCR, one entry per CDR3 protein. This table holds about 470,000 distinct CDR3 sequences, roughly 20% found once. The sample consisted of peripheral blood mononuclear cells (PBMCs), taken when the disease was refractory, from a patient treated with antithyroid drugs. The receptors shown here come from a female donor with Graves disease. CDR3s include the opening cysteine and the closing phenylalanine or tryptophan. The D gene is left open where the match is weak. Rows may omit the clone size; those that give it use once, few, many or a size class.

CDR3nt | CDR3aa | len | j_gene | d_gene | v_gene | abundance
TGTGCCAGCACCTCCTCGGTGGGTAGCGGGATACGCGAGCAGTACTTC | CASTSSVGSGIREQYF | 16 | TRBJ2-7 | TRBD2 | TRBV12-3/TRBV12-4 | few
TGCAGCGTTGCCGGCGGGAGGGCCGCCGGGGAGCTGTTTTTT | CSVAGGRAAGELFF | 14 | TRBJ2-2 | TRBD2 | TRBV29-1 | NA
TGTGCCAGCAGTTTACCCACAGGGACGGGCAATCAGCCCCAGCATTTT | CASSLPTGTGNQPQHF | 16 | TRBJ1-5 | NA | TRBV28 | many
TGCAGCCATTTGACAGGGCTCTTC | CSHLTGLF | 8 | TRBJ2-7 | TRBD1 | TRBV29-1 | few
TGTGCCAGCAGTGGTCCGGGACAGGGCTACGAGCAGTACTTC | CASSGPGQGYEQYF | 14 | TRBJ2-7 | TRBD1 | TRBV27 | NA
TGTGCCAGCAGTGAAGCTATCGGGGGAGCAGCCTTCAATCAGCCCCAGCATTTT | CASSEAIGGAAFNQPQHF | 18 | TRBJ1-5 | NA | TRBV6-1 | NA
TGTGCCAGCAGCTTCGGGCCGGCGGGCGGGGAGCTGTTTTTT | CASSFGPAGGELFF | 14 | TRBJ2-2 | NA | TRBV7-9 | NA
TGTGCCAGCAGCTTCAGACTAGCGGGAGGAGGGGGGGAAGAGACCCAGTACTTC | CASSFRLAGGGGEETQYF | 18 | TRBJ2-5 | TRBD2 | TRBV7-6 | few
TGTGCCAGCAGCCCCACCCGGACAGGGACGAGACCAAATAAGAACACTGAAGCTTTCTTT | CASSPTRTGTRPNKNTEAFF | 20 | TRBJ1-1 | TRBD1 | TRBV6-1 | many
TGTGCCAGCACCAAATACGACTGGGACCCCACAGATACGCAGTATTTT | CASTKYDWDPTDTQYF | 16 | TRBJ2-3 | NA | TRBV11-1 | once
TGCGCCAGCAGCCAGGGAACAGGACAGGGGAAAGAGACCCAGTACTTC | CASSQGTGQGKETQYF | 16 | TRBJ2-5 | TRBD1 | TRBV4-3 | NA
TGTGCCAGCAGTTCACCCCTACGGACAGGGGCGAACACCGGGGAGCTGTTTTTT | CASSSPLRTGANTGELFF | 18 | TRBJ2-2 | TRBD1 | TRBV28 | many
TGTGCCAGCAGCGATAACAGGGGCGATGAGCAGTTCTTC | CASSDNRGDEQFF | 13 | TRBJ2-1 | TRBD1 | TRBV2 | many
TGTGCCTGGAGTAAGGGGATCCCCCTCGGCTATGGCTACACCTTC | CAWSKGIPLGYGYTF | 15 | TRBJ1-2 | NA | TRBV30 | NA
TGTGCCAGCAGTTACGGGGGACCGAACACCGGGGAGCTGTTTTTT | CASSYGGPNTGELFF | 15 | TRBJ2-2 | NA | TRBV6-5 | many
TGCAGTGCTAGGGCAGCGTCTCAGCCCCAGCATTTT | CSARAASQPQHF | 12 | TRBJ1-5 | NA | TRBV20-1 | NA
TGCGCCAGCAGCCAAGAACCTGACCGCTCTGAAGCTTTCTTT | CASSQEPDRSEAFF | 14 | TRBJ1-1 | NA | TRBV4-1 | NA
TGCAGCGACCTACAGGGTCTTCGGTCACCCCTCCACTTT | CSDLQGLRSPLHF | 13 | TRBJ1-6 | NA | TRBV29-1 | few
TGTGCCAGCAGTTACGGGACACTCACGGGAAACACCATATATTTT | CASSYGTLTGNTIYF | 15 | TRBJ1-3 | NA | TRBV6-9 | NA
TGCAGTGCCCAGAGGGCTGGTGAAGCTTTCTTT | CSAQRAGEAFF | 11 | TRBJ1-1 | NA | TRBV20-1 | many
TGTGCCAGCAGAACCCGGGAGAACACTGAAGCTTTCTTT | CASRTRENTEAFF | 13 | TRBJ1-1 | NA | TRBV27 | many
TGTGCCTGGAGAACAGGGTCCACTGAAGCTTTCTTT | CAWRTGSTEAFF | 12 | TRBJ1-1 | NA | TRBV30 | few
TGTGCCAGCAGCCAAGAATTGGGGGTAAATCAGCCCCAGCATTTT | CASSQELGVNQPQHF | 15 | TRBJ1-5 | NA | TRBV7-2 | NA
TGTGCCAGCAGTTACCCTGCAGGGGGGCGAACCGGGGAGCTGTTTTTT | CASSYPAGGRTGELFF | 16 | TRBJ2-2 | NA | TRBV6-5 | NA
TGTGCCAGCAGCTTAGCTATCACTAATGAAAAACTGTTTTTT | CASSLAITNEKLFF | 14 | TRBJ1-4 | NA | TRBV7-2 | many
TGTGCCAGCAGCCCTCCCGTTAGCGGGAGGGCCGGTTATGAGCAGTTCTTC | CASSPPVSGRAGYEQFF | 17 | TRBJ2-1 | TRBD2 | TRBV25-1 | NA
TGTGCCAGCAGCTTAAGATCAGGGACACCTTACACCGGGGAGCTGTTTTTT | CASSLRSGTPYTGELFF | 17 | TRBJ2-2 | NA | TRBV7-3 | many
TGTGCCAGCAGCTTCGGGACTAGCGGGAGGGGACGGGTCGGGACCCAGTACTTC | CASSFGTSGRGRVGTQYF | 18 | TRBJ2-5 | TRBD2 | TRBV7-2 | many
TGTGCCAGCAGAGCAGCGGGGAGAACCAAAAACATTCAGTACTTC | CASRAAGRTKNIQYF | 15 | TRBJ2-4 | TRBD2 | TRBV28 | NA
TGTGCCTGGAGTGTAGGGGCAGGTGAAGCTTTCTTT | CAWSVGAGEAFF | 12 | TRBJ1-1 | NA | TRBV30 | many
TGTGCCACCAGCAGCGGGCCGACGTCCTCCTACGAGCAGTACTTC | CATSSGPTSSYEQYF | 15 | TRBJ2-7 | NA | TRBV15 | many
TGTGCCAGCAGCGTAGAGAGTTTTGAGACCCAGTACTTC | CASSVESFETQYF | 13 | TRBJ2-5 | NA | TRBV9 | NA
TGTGCCAGCAGTTTCCGGCAGGGCTCGTCTTGGGCTGGAAACACCATATATTTT | CASSFRQGSSWAGNTIYF | 18 | TRBJ1-3 | NA | TRBV12-3/TRBV12-4 | NA
TGTGCCAGTAGTATATCAGCAGACACTGAAGCTTTCTTT | CASSISADTEAFF | 13 | TRBJ1-1 | NA | TRBV19 | NA
TGTGCCAGCAGGTCGGGACGTCCTGGCTACACCTTC | CASRSGRPGYTF | 12 | TRBJ1-2 | NA | TRBV12-3/TRBV12-4 | many
TGCAGCGTTGAAGATCGAGACAGGAACCTCTATGGCTACACCTTC | CSVEDRDRNLYGYTF | 15 | TRBJ1-2 | NA | TRBV29-1 | few
TGTGCCAGCAGAGGGACTACTAGGGGCACTGAAGCTTTCTTT | CASRGTTRGTEAFF | 14 | TRBJ1-1 | NA | TRBV27 | many
TGCAGCGTGGCGCCGGGACAGGGATACGAGCAGTACTTC | CSVAPGQGYEQYF | 13 | TRBJ2-7 | TRBD1 | TRBV29-1 | many
TGCAGCGGAGCACAGGGCCTCTATGGCTACACCTTC | CSGAQGLYGYTF | 12 | TRBJ1-2 | NA | TRBV29-1 | few
TGTGCCAGCAGCCCTCCCCATTACGAGCAGTACTTC | CASSPPHYEQYF | 12 | TRBJ2-7 | NA | TRBV4-2 | NA
TGTGCCAGCGCTAGCGGCCCGGTGGGAGCTTTCTTT | CASASGPVGAFF | 12 | TRBJ1-1 | NA | TRBV6-1 | many
TGTGCCAGCAGTGAATGGGACTATGGCTACACCTTC | CASSEWDYGYTF | 12 | TRBJ1-2 | NA | TRBV6-1 | many
TGTGCCAGCAGCGAAACAATGGGACAGGGGATCAACCCGACTACTTACGAGCAGTACTTC | CASSETMGQGINPTTYEQYF | 20 | TRBJ2-7 | TRBD1 | TRBV7-9 | NA
TGTGCCAGCAGTTACGAGGGGACAGGGGACACTGAAGCTTTCTTT | CASSYEGTGDTEAFF | 15 | TRBJ1-1 | TRBD1 | TRBV6-5 | NA
TGTGCCAGCAGCGACAGGGCTAGGGCCTATAATTCACCCCTCCACTTT | CASSDRARAYNSPLHF | 16 | TRBJ1-6 | TRBD1 | TRBV6-1 | few
TGTGCCAGCAGCTTAGTTTGGAGGGAAGGCACTGAAGCTTTCTTT | CASSLVWREGTEAFF | 15 | TRBJ1-1 | NA | TRBV7-9 | NA
TGTGCCAGCAGCAGACGCGCGGGGTCGGGGGAGACCCAGTACTTC | CASSRRAGSGETQYF | 15 | TRBJ2-5 | NA | TRBV14 | few
TGCGCCAGCAGCTTGGCGGGTCGGGGTGGCAATCAGCCCCAGCATTTT | CASSLAGRGGNQPQHF | 16 | TRBJ1-5 | NA | TRBV5-1 | NA
TGTGCCAGCAGTCCCCTGGGAGGGGTAACTAATGAAAAACTGTTTTTT | CASSPLGGVTNEKLFF | 16 | TRBJ1-4 | NA | TRBV6-2/TRBV6-3 | NA
TGTGCCAGCAGCCAAGAGTTTGATTCACCCCTCCACTTT | CASSQEFDSPLHF | 13 | TRBJ1-6 | NA | TRBV4-2 | NA
TGTGCCAGCAGTCCCCGGACTAGCGGGGCCCGCGGGACCCAGTACTTC | CASSPRTSGARGTQYF | 16 | TRBJ2-5 | TRBD2 | TRBV28 | many